This TCR beta chain was recorded in a study of T-cell reconstitution after alpha-beta-depleted transplantation in children. Trimming at V came to 3 bases and at J to 3 bases, leaving 5 bases not matched to a gene. CDR3 size: 16 residues. Germline values: CDR1 MDHEN, CDR2 SYDVKM. Unique molecular identifiers were built into the TCRbeta library. One entry per CDR3 protein, called by TCRdb with MiXCR from the PCR reads. The sample lists 200,000 to 250,000 distinct CDR3 sequences, about 11% seen once, with 25% to 30% in the top ten. This clonotype was recorded at least ten times. The material was PBMCs, obtained before TCRalphabeta/CD19-depleted stem cell transplant. V and J are TRBV28 and TRBJ2-4; 10 bases agree with TRBD2. This sequence was found in a child less than two years old with acute myeloid leukemia, due to receive a stem cell transplant. CDR3 residues: CASSFPSGSDKNIQYF. CDR3 DNA sequence: TGTGCCAGCAGTTTTCCTAGCGGGAGTGACAAAAACATTCAGTACTTC.